These 30 T cell receptor beta chains originate from one sample sequenced in a study of T cell changes during pregnancy in multiple sclerosis. The protocol was immunoSEQ multiplex PCR, while the TCRdb copy is restricted to in-frame clones and leaves out a portion. The repertoire includes approximately 46,000 clones, around 89% of them detected once, and approximately 5% sits in the top ten. The material was peripheral blood, obtained after pregnancy. Receptors originate from a female donor in good health, enrolled as a control in a pregnancy study.

The chain couples TRBV5-4 to TRBJ1-1, with 10 nucleotides matching TRBD1. Germline V gene sequence: CDR1 SGHNT, CDR2 YYREEE (reference sequence). This CDR3 comprises 14 residues. The junction had 10 bases not matched to a gene; V was cut back by 4 bases and J by 10 bases. CDR3 residues: CASSGPGTGAGAFF. CDR3 bases: TGTGCCAGCAGCGGACCCGGGACAGGGGCAGGAGCTTTCTTT.

This chain joins TRBV27 and TRBJ2-3; the D is unclear. Germline V gene sequence: CDR1 MNHEY, CDR2 SMNVEV (reference sequence). The CDR3 runs to 8 residues. This chain's CDR3 is CHTDTQYF. DNA for the CDR3: TGTCACACAGATACGCAGTATTTT.

The rearrangement joins TRBV6-6 to TRBJ1-4; TRBD1 matches at 8 bases. The CDR3 is made up of 16 amino acids. CDR1 is MNHNY and CDR2 is SVGAGI in the germline V gene (reference sequence). With V trimmed by 0 bases and J by 6 bases, 6 bases remained unmatched. The CDR3 region has the DNA TGTGCCAGCAGTTACTCGAATACACAGGGGGATGAAAAACTGTTTTTT. Its protein product is CASSYSNTQGDEKLFF.

The chain uses TRBV28 and TRBJ2-5; D call uncertain. CDR1 is MDHEN and CDR2 is SYDVKM in the germline V gene. The CDR3 has 11 amino acids. V was trimmed by 4 bases and J by 7 bases, leaving 7 bases between them. DNA for the CDR3: TGTGCCAGCAGTTCCCCGGGGACCCAGTACTTC. Its translation: CASSSPGTQYF.

The chain links TRBV7-9 to TRBJ2-1; 11 bases are a match to TRBD2. The CDR3 covers 16 residues. The germline gives CDR1 SEHNR, CDR2 FQNEAQ (reference sequence). With V trimmed by 1 base and J by 4 bases, 3 bases remained unmatched. CDR3 in DNA: TGTGCCAGCAGCTTAGGACTAGCGGGACGATACAATGAGCAGTTCTTC. Protein sequence: CASSLGLAGRYNEQFF. The entire variable domain, with the rest obtained from reference TRBV7-9 and TRBJ2-1, is as follows: DTGVSQNPRHKITKRGQNVTFRCDPISEHNRLYWYRQTLGQGPEFLTYFQNEAQLEKSRLLSDRFSAERPKGSFSTLEIQRTEQGDSAMYLCASSLGLAGRYNEQFFGPGTRLTVL.

The J gene is TRBJ2-3, the V gene TRBV9; 11 bases agree with TRBD2. The CDR3 extends over 18 amino acids. Losses at the gene ends were 4 bases for V and 0 bases for J; bases not matched to a gene: 10. CDR1 SGDLS and CDR2 YYNGEE come from the germline V gene. CDR3 coding DNA: TGTGCCAGCAGCCCCGGGACTAGCGGCTTCGGAAGCACAGATACGCAGTATTTT. Its translation: CASSPGTSGFGSTDTQYF.

The V call is TRBV5-5, the J call TRBJ2-3; D is possibly TRBD2 (6 bases). CDR1 is SGHKS and CDR2 is YYEKEE in the germline V gene (reference sequence). V was clipped by 4 bases and J by 2 bases, with 8 bases between them. This CDR3 comprises 13 residues. This chain's CDR3 is CASSIAATDTQYF. The CDR3 DNA reads as TGTGCCAGCAGCATAGCGGCCACAGATACGCAGTATTTT.

A single count supports this clone. The chain is built from TRBV4-1 and TRBJ2-7; D possibly corresponds to TRBD1 (5 bases). CDR3 length: 15 amino acids. V dropped 1 base and J dropped 2 bases, with 12 bases sitting between them. CDR1 MGHRA and CDR2 YSYEKL come from the germline V gene. CDR3 in amino acids: CASSQVAGQAYEQYF. For the CDR3, the DNA is TGCGCCAGCAGCCAAGTTGCAGGGCAGGCCTACGAGCAGTACTTC.

As to this clone: Mismatch with germline at one junction end may stem from a read error. This chain connects TRBV7-7 to TRBJ2-2, with D uncertain. The CDR3 extends over 12 amino acids. Germline V gene sequence: CDR1 SSHAT, CDR2 FNYEAQ (reference sequence). CDR3 amino acids: CASSLNSGELFF. The CDR3 DNA reads TGTGCCAGCAGCTTGAACTCCGGGGAGCTGTTTTTT. Drawing the rest from reference TRBV7-7 and TRBJ2-2, the complete variable domain is GAGVSQSPRYKVTKRGQDVTLRCDPISSHATLYWYQQALGQGPEFLTYFNYEAQPDKSGLPSDRFSAERPEGSISTLTIQRTEQRDSAMYRCASSLNSGELFFGEGSRLTVL.

This clone was seen a few times. This chain uses TRBV5-6 with TRBJ2-5, with D tentatively TRBD1 (5 bases). The V end was cut by 4 bases, the J end by 2 bases, with 15 bases between. Looked up from germline, CDR1 is SGHDT and CDR2 is YYEEEE. This CDR3 region has 15 residues. The CDR3 sequence is CASSPTLTAQETQYF. CDR3 bases: TGTGCCAGCAGCCCTACCCTGACAGCTCAAGAGACCCAGTACTTC.

The chain carries TRBV7-2 and TRBJ2-5; TRBD2 matches 8 bases. In germline, CDR1 is SGHTA, CDR2 FQGNSA. V shed 4 bases and J 4 bases; nucleotides not matched to a gene: 14. The CDR3 sequence is 17 residues long. In nucleotides, the CDR3 is TGTGCCAGCAGCTCCCTGGCGGGGGGCCGGGGAGGAGAGACCCAGTACTTC. This sequence encodes CASSSLAGGRGGETQYF.

A word on this clone: The conserved final phenylalanine or tryptophan is absent from the CDR3, which likely points to a read error. It is unclear where the CDR3 begins or ends on the DNA, so no DNA is shown, and the CDR3 is as TCRdb lists it. This chain connects TRBV5-4 to TRBJ1-2; TRBD1, the table's D call, was not compared with the DNA. Counting both end residues, the CDR3 totals 12 amino acids. The germline CDR1 and CDR2 sequences are SGHNT and YYREEE (reference sequence). The CDR3 sequence is CASSYNTGRQTA.

This CDR3 is CASSATGQPNTEAFF. The CDR3 DNA reads as TGTGCCAGCAGCGCGACCGGACAGCCCAACACTGAAGCTTTCTTT. This rearrangement joins TRBV11-3 to TRBJ1-1, with D perhaps TRBD1 (6 bases). Between the trimmed V and J ends, which lost 5 bases and 2 bases, there was a span of 15 bases. This CDR3 is built from 15 residues. The germline V gene encodes CDR1 SGHNT and CDR2 YENEEA.

The gene calls are TRBV10-3 and TRBJ2-1, with D tentatively TRBD2 (9 bases). Trimming shortened V by 11 bases and J by 5 bases, and 22 bases separated the two germline ends. This CDR3 region has 15 residues. Looked up from germline, CDR1 is ENHRY and CDR2 is SYGVKD. This CDR3 is CASSGGGGANNEQFF. Here the CDR3 DNA reads TGTGCCTCTTCAGGGGGCGGGGGGGCGAACAATGAGCAGTTCTTC.

This chain uses TRBV6-1 with TRBJ1-5; weak D call: TRBD1 (5 bases). The V end lost 1 base, the J end lost 6 bases, and 10 bases lay between the germline ends. CDR3 length equals 14 residues. Germline V gene sequence: CDR1 MNHNS, CDR2 SASEGT. This chain's CDR3 is CASSEGSGFQPQHF. The CDR3 DNA reads TGTGCCAGCAGTGAAGGGTCAGGGTTTCAGCCCCAGCATTTT.

The gene calls are TRBV5-1 and TRBJ2-1; 7 bases map to TRBD2. J gave up 6 bases and V 5 bases, and 5 bases lay outside the gene matches. CDR1 and CDR2 from the germline V gene are SGHRS and YFSETQ. CDR3 length: 13 residues. CDR3 loop: CASRIAGRNEQFF. DNA for the CDR3: TGCGCCAGCAGAATAGCGGGCCGCAATGAGCAGTTCTTC.

The V and J genes are TRBV25-1 and TRBJ1-2; TRBD1 aligns across 8 bases. This CDR3 contains 15 residues. Germline-derived CDR1 and CDR2 are MGHDK and SYGVNS. V was clipped by 10 bases and J by 4 bases; unmatched bases: 14. The CDR3: CATRRLRDRTYGYTF. The CDR3 DNA is TGTGCCACCCGAAGACTCCGGGACAGGACCTATGGCTACACCTTC.

This clone was detected only once. This chain uses TRBV7-3 with TRBJ2-1, with TRBD2 identical over 9 bases. The CDR3 runs 17 residues. Germline V CDR1 and CDR2: SGHTA, FQGTGA. J was trimmed by 7 bases and V by 5 bases; bases with no gene match: 15. The CDR3 sequence: CASSIGVAGALLNEQFF. CDR3 nucleotides: TGTGCCAGCAGCATAGGGGTAGCGGGAGCCCTTCTGAATGAGCAGTTCTTC.

The V gene is TRBV7-2, the J gene TRBJ2-3; 9 bases are a match to TRBD2. The ends lost 5 bases at V and 5 bases at J; junction bases unmatched: 11. This CDR3 is built from 16 residues. Germline CDR1 SGHTA, CDR2 FQGNSA. The chain's CDR3 is CASSIILAGKRDTQYF. DNA for the CDR3: TGTGCCAGCAGCATAATCCTAGCGGGGAAACGAGATACGCAGTATTTT. Drawing the rest from reference TRBV7-2 and TRBJ2-3, the complete variable domain is GAGVSQSPSNKVTEKGKDVELRCDPISGHTALYWYRQSLGQGLEFLIYFQGNSAPDKSGLPSDRFSAERTGGSVSTLTIQRTQQEDSAVYLCASSIILAGKRDTQYFGPGTRLTVL.

V gene TRBV4-1 combines with J gene TRBJ2-5; TRBD2 matches 8 bases. Germline CDR1 and CDR2: MGHRA and YSYEKL. Trimming removed 1 base from V and 2 bases from J; junction bases left unmatched: 9. The CDR3 is 17 amino acids. CDR3: CASSQALISGTQETQYF. DNA for the CDR3: TGCGCCAGCAGCCAAGCGCTAATTAGCGGGACTCAAGAGACCCAGTACTTC.

This clone was observed a few times. The chain joins TRBV19 to TRBJ1-4; D possibly corresponds to TRBD1 (6 bases). Germline CDR1 reads LNHDA; CDR2 reads SQIVND (reference sequence). The CDR3 totals 15 residues. V lost 10 bases to trimming and J lost 5 bases, with 20 bases between them. CDR3 nucleotides: TGTGCCACCTCTAGGCAGGGGAATTGGAATGAAAAACTGTTTTTT. Amino acid sequence: CATSRQGNWNEKLFF.

The rearrangement links TRBV5-1 to TRBJ2-7, with a tentative D call TRBD1 (5 bases). CDR1 is SGHRS and CDR2 is YFSETQ in the germline V gene. There are 15 residues in the CDR3. V gave up 0 bases and J gave up 1 base, with 11 bases separating them. The CDR3 sequence is CASSLDQGLSYEQYF. CDR3 nucleotide sequence: TGCGCCAGCAGCTTGGATCAGGGTTTATCCTACGAGCAGTACTTC. The whole variable domain, filled in from reference TRBV5-1 and TRBJ2-7, reads KAGVTQTPRYLIKTRGQQVTLSCSPISGHRSVSWYQQTPGQGLQFLFEYFSETQRNKGNFPGRFSGRQFSNSRSEMNVSTLELGDSALYLCASSLDQGLSYEQYFGPGTRLTVT.

V gene TRBV6-5 combines with J gene TRBJ2-7, with 8 positions matching TRBD2. The CDR3 runs 14 residues. V shed 10 bases, J shed 6 bases, and the junction held 14 bases outside the gene matches. The germline V gene has CDR1 MNHEY and CDR2 SVGAGI. The CDR3 DNA reads as TGTGCCACCTATACTAGCGGTGGGGCGGGCGAGCAGTACTTC. It translates to CATYTSGGAGEQYF.

The gene calls are TRBV4-3 and TRBJ2-2, with 9 bases aligning to TRBD2. After removal of 0 bases from V and 0 bases from J, the junction contained 14 bases not matched to a gene. This CDR3 spans 21 amino acids. The germline CDR1 and CDR2 sequences are LGHNA and YSLEER. CDR3: CASSQDRMAGGYPANTGELFF. The CDR3 DNA reads TGCGCCAGCAGCCAAGATAGAATGGCGGGGGGGTACCCCGCGAACACCGGGGAGCTGTTTTTT.

The V call is TRBV27, the J call TRBJ2-3; D may be TRBD2 (5 bases). Germline CDR1 MNHEY, CDR2 SMNVEV (reference sequence). CDR3 length: 15 residues. Trimming took off 4 bases at V and 4 bases at J, with 15 bases between the two ends. DNA for the CDR3: TGTGCCAGCAGTTCGGACTCTCTAGGCGCAGATACGCAGTATTTT. Protein product: CASSSDSLGADTQYF.

CDR3 loop: CASKVSSYNSPLHF. CDR3 sequence (DNA): TGCGCCAGCAAAGTGAGCTCCTATAATTCACCCCTCCACTTT. The V and J genes are TRBV5-1 and TRBJ1-6; the D is unclear. The length of the CDR3 is 14 residues. Germline-derived CDR1 and CDR2 are SGHRS and YFSETQ. Trimming left V 6 bases short and J 0 bases short, with 7 bases between.

This clone was seen once. The chain has TRBV6-4 and TRBJ2-1; the match to TRBD2 covers 9 bases. Germline trimming cut 0 bases from V and 5 bases from J; bases unmatched to any gene: 5. CDR1 is MRHNA, CDR2 SNTAGT, per germline. The CDR3 totals 16 residues. CDR3 protein: CASSDSGGGAHNEQFF. The CDR3 DNA reads TGTGCCAGCAGTGACTCGGGCGGGGGGGCCCACAATGAGCAGTTCTTC.

The V gene is TRBV2, the J gene TRBJ2-5, with 9 bases lining up with TRBD1. The CDR3 consists of 14 residues. Germline lookup yields CDR1 SNHLY and CDR2 FYNNEI. V lost 8 bases and J lost 6; bases outside the gene matches: 10. The DNA of the CDR3 is TGTGCCAGCCGCTTTGAACAGGGGGCAAAGACCCAGTACTTC. Translating gives CASRFEQGAKTQYF. The variable domain in full, completed from reference TRBV2 and TRBJ2-5, reads EPEVTQTPSHQVTQMGQEVILRCVPISNHLYFYWYRQILGQKVEFLVSFYNNEISEKSEIFDDQFSVERPDGSNFTLKIRSTKLEDSAMYFCASRFEQGAKTQYFGPGTRLLVL.

This rearrangement joins TRBV7-2 to TRBJ2-5; 9 bases agree with TRBD2. The junction had 6 bases not matched to a gene; V was cut back by 2 bases and J by 2 bases. The CDR3 is 16 amino acids. Germline CDR1 reads SGHTA; CDR2 reads FQGNSA. CDR3 bases: TGTGCCAGCAGCTTAAGGAGCGGGGGGCCACAAGAGACCCAGTACTTC. Translated, it gives CASSLRSGGPQETQYF.

This clone is labeled as medium-sized. The gene calls are TRBV12-5 and TRBJ1-1; D is unclear. The length of the CDR3 is 13 residues. Trimming removed 6 bases at V and 1 base at J, with 9 bases between. Germline V gene data show CDR1 as LGHNT and CDR2 as FRNRAP. As DNA, the CDR3 is TGTGCTAGTGGGAGGGTAGAGAACACTGAAGCTTTCTTT. The encoded protein is CASGRVENTEAFF.